These 5 T cell receptor beta chains came from one sample sequenced in a study of blood T cell repertoires in COVID-19. Sequencing was performed with immunoSEQ multiplex PCR; in TCRdb, only in-frame clones are kept and a portion is missing. The sample contains 80,000 or so clones, approximately 80% of which appear only once. Sequencing used peripheral blood. The origin of the receptors is a woman aged 55 to 70 with acute or convalescent COVID-19.

CDR3 in amino acids: CASTTGLFSGNTIYF. The CDR3 DNA follows: TGTGCCAGCACCACTGGACTTTTCTCTGGAAACACCATATATTTT. J is TRBJ1-3 and V is TRBV2; D not certain. The CDR3 is 15 amino acids. Looked up from germline, CDR1 is SNHLY and CDR2 is FYNNEI. Trimming left V 7 bases short and J 0 bases short, with 13 bases between.

This clone was counted at least ten times. The rearrangement joins TRBV12-3 or TRBV12-4 to TRBJ1-2, with TRBD1 matching over 9 bases. The CDR3 loop spans 13 amino acids. Trimming removed 8 bases from V and 5 bases from J; junction bases left unmatched: 6. CDR3 bases: TGTGCCAGCGCCAGACAGGGGGTGTATGGCTACACCTTC. Protein: CASARQGVYGYTF.

The chain recombines TRBV27 with TRBJ2-3; 12 positions agree with TRBD2. V gave up 4 bases and J gave up 3 bases; unmatched junction bases: 5. CDR1 and CDR2 (germline): MNHEY, SMNVEV (reference sequence). There are 16 residues in the CDR3. CDR3 bases: TGTGCCAGCAGTTCTAGCGGGGGGGCCCGGACAGATACGCAGTATTTT. Translation: CASSSSGGARTDTQYF.

The chain couples TRBV2 to TRBJ1-5; 9 bases are a match to TRBD1. The CDR3 totals 14 residues. Looked up from germline, CDR1 is SNHLY and CDR2 is FYNNEI. The J segment lost 3 bases and the V segment lost 7 bases, leaving 4 bases of the junction unmatched. CDR3 bases: TGTGCCAGCAAGGGACAGGGAGACAATCAGCCCCAGCATTTT. Its protein product is CASKGQGDNQPQHF. The entire variable domain, with the rest obtained from reference TRBV2 and TRBJ1-5, is as follows: EPEVTQTPSHQVTQMGQEVILRCVPISNHLYFYWYRQILGQKVEFLVSFYNNEISEKSEIFDDQFSVERPDGSNFTLKIRSTKLEDSAMYFCASKGQGDNQPQHFGDGTRLSIL.

The chain recombines TRBV9 with TRBJ2-2; D gene uncertain. The V gene lost 6 bases and the J gene lost 6 bases, with 12 bases spanning the gap. The CDR3 has 13 residues. Germline values: CDR1 SGDLS, CDR2 YYNGEE. This chain's CDR3 is CASTGSDAGELFF. The CDR3 bases are TGTGCCAGCACAGGATCGGATGCCGGGGAGCTGTTTTTT. The variable domain in full, with the rest retrieved from reference TRBV9 and TRBJ2-2, is DSGVTQTPKHLITATGQRVTLRCSPRSGDLSVYWYQQSLDQGLQFLIQYYNGEERAKGNILERFSAQQFPDLHSELNLSSLELGDSALYFCASTGSDAGELFFGEGSRLTVL.